Described below is a single T cell receptor beta chain sequence and its context. As yet, its antigen is unknown. Trimming removed 5 bases at V and 5 bases at J, with 13 bases between. The CDR3 is 13 amino acids. In germline, CDR1 is MNHEY, CDR2 SVGAGI. This sample is drawn from a study of cytomegalovirus exposure and HLA in healthy donors. Notes on the study in general: In the 100 to 150 validation repertoires, 94% of cluster scores exceeded 0, per a later analysis.

Clones were read by immunoSEQ multiplex PCR, and TCRdb kept only the in-frame ones, dropping some. This table holds about 330,000 clones, roughly nine tenths found once. The receptor comes from a woman in her thirties in good health and CMV-seropositive. The chain is built from TRBV6-5 and TRBJ2-7, with D perhaps matching TRBD1 or TRBD2 (6 bases each). Sequencing input: PBMCs. The CDR3 spells CASSRAGGNEQYF. The CDR3, as DNA: TGTGCCAGCAGTAGGGCCGGGGGCAACGAGCAGTACTTC.